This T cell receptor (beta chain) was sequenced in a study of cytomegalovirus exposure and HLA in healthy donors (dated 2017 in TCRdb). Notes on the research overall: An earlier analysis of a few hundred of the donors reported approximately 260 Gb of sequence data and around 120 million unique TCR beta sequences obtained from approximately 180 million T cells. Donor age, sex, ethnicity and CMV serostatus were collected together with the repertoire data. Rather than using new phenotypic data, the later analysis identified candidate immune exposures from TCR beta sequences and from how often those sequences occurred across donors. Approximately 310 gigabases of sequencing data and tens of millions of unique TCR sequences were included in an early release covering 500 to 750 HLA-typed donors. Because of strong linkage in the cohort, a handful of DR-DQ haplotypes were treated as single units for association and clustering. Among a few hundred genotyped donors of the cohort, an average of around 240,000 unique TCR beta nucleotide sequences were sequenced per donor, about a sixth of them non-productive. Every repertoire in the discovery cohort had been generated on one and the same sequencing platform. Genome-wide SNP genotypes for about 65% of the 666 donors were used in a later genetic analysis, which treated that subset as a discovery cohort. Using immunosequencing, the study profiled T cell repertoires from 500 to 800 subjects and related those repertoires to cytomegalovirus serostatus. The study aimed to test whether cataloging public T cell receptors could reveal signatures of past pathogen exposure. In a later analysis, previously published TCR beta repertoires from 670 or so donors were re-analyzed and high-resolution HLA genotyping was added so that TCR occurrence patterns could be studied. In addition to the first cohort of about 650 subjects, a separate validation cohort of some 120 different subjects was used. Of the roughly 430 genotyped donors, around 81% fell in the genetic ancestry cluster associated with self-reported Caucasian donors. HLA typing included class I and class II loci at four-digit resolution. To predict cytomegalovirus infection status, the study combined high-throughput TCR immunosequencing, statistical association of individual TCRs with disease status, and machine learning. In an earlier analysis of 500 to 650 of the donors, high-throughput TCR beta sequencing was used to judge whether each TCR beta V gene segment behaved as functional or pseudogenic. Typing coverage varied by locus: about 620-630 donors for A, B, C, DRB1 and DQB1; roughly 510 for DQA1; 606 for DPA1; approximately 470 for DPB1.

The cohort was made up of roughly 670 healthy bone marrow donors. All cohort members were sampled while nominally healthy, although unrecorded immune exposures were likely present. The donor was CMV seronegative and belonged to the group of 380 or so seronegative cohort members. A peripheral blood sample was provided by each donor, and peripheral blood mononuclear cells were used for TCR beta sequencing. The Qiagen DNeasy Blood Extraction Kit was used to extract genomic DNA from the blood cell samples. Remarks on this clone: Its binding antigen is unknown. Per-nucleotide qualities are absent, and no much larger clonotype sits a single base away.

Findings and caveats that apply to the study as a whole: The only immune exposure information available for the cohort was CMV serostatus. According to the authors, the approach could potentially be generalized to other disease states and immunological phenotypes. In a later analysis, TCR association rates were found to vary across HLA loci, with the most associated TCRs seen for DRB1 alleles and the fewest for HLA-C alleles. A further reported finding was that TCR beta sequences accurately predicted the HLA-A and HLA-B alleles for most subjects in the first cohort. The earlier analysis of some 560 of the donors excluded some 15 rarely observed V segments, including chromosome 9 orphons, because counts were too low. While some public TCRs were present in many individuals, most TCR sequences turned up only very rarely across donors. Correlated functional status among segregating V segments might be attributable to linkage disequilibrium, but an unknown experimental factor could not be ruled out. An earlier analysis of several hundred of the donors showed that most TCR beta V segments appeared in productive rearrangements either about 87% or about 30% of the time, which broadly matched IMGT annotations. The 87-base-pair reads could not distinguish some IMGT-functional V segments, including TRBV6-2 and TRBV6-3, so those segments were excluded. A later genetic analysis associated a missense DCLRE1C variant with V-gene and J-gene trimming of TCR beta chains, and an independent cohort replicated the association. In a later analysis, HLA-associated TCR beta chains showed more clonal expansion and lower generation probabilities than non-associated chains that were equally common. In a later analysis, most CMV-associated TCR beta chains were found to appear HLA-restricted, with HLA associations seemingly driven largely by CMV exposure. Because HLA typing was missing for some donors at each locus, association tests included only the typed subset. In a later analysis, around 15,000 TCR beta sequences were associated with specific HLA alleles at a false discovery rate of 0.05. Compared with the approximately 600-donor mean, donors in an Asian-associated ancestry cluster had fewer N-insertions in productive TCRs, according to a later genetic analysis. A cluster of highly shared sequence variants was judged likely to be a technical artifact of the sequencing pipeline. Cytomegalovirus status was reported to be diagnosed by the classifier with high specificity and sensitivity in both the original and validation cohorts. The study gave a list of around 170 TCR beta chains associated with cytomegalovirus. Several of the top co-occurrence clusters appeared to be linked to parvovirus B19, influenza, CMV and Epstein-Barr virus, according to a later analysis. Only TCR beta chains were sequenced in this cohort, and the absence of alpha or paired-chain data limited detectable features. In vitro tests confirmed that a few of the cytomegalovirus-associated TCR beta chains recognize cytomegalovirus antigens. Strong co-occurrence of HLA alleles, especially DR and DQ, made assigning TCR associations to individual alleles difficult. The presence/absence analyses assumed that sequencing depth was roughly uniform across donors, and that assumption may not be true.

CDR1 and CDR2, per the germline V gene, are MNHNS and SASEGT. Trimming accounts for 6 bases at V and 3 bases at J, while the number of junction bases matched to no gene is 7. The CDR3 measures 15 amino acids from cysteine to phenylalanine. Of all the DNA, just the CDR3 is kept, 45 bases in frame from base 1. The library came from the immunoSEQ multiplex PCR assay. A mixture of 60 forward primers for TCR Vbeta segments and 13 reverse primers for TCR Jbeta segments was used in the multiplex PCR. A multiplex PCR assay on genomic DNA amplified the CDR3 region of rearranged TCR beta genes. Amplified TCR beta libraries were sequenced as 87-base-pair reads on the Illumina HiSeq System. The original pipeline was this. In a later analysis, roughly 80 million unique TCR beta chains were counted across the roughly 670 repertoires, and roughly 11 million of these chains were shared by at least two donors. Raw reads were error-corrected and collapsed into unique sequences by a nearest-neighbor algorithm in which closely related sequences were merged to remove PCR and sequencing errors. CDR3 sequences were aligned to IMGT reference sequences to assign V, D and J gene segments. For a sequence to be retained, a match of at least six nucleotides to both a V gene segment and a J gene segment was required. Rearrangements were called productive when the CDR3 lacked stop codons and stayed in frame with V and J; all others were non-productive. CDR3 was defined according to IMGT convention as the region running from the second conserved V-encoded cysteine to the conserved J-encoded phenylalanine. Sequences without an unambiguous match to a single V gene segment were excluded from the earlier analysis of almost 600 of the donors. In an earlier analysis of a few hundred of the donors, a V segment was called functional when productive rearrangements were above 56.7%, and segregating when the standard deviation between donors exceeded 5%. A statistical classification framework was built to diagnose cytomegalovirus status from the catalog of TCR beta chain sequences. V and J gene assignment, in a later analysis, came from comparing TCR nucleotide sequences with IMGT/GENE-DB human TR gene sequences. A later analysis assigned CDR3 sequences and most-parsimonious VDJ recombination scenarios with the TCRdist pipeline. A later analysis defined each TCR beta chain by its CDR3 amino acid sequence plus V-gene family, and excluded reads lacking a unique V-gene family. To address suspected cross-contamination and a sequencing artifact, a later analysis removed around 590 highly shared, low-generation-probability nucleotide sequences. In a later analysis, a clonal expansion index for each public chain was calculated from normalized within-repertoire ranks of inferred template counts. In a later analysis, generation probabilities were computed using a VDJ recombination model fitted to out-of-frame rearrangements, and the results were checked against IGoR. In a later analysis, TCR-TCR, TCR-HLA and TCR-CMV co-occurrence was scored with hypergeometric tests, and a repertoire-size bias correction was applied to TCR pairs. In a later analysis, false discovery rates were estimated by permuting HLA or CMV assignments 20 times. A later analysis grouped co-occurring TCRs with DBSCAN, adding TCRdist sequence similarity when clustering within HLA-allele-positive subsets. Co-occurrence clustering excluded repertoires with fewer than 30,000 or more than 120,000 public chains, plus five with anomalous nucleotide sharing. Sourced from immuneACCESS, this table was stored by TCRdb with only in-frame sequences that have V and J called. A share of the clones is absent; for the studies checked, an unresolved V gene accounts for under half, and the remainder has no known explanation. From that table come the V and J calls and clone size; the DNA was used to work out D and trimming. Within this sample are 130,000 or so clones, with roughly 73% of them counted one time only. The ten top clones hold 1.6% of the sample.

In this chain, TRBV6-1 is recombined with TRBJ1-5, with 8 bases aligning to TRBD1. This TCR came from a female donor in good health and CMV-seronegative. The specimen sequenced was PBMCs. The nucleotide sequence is TGTGCCAGCAGAACAGGACAGGGCCCCAATCAGCCCCAGCATTTT. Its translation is CASRTGQGPNQPQHF.